This T cell receptor (beta chain) was identified during a study of cytomegalovirus exposure and HLA in healthy donors. Broader study findings: The authors later found TCR association rates varying by HLA locus, with DRB1 most and HLA-C fewest. TRBV6-2, TRBV6-3 and some other V segments were excluded as indistinguishable.

Amplification used 60 Vbeta primers and 13 Jbeta primers. As handled by the study authors: Later analysis identified tens of millions of unique TCR beta chains, about 10 million shared. Some clones are missing from TCRdb's copy, which holds only in-frame ones; the method was immunoSEQ multiplex PCR. V, J and clone size derive from that table, while D and trimming were established from the DNA sequence. Here the sample spans around 85,000 clones, about four fifths being singletons. This clone was found a few times. The target antigen is unknown. V shed 2 bases, J shed 1 base, and the junction held 5 bases outside the gene matches. The CDR3 extends over 15 amino acids. CDR1 is SGDLS and CDR2 is YYNGEE in the germline V gene.

This receptor was obtained from a man between 50 and 59 years old in good health and CMV-seropositive. Sequenced sample: PBMCs. The chain combines TRBV9 with TRBJ1-1, with 7 bases lining up with TRBD1. CDR3 protein: CASSVGQSANTEAFF. The DNA of the CDR3 is TGTGCCAGCAGCGTGGGACAGTCGGCGAACACTGAAGCTTTCTTT.